Included here is one T cell receptor (beta chain) sequence, with context. This clonotype was counted at least ten times. What antigen it recognizes has not been identified. No much larger clone exists at a distance of one base, and base qualities are not known. The intended sense of this specimen's time point label: longitudinal time-point 3. The healthy controls were volunteers from blood banks in Maryland, USA. For the unsorted PBMC libraries, 2 million PBMCs were stored in RNAlater at -80 degrees C until RNA extraction and were used to generate the libraries. Peripheral blood was subjected to Ficoll-Hypaque density gradient centrifugation to isolate PBMCs, which were then cryopreserved in liquid nitrogen. This entry belongs to a study of neurological immune-mediated disorders (dated by TCRdb to the late 2010s). In terms of the full investigation: Peripheral blood TCR-beta repertoires from patients with HTLV-I-associated myelopathy (HAM/TSP), patients with multiple sclerosis, and healthy controls were compared in the study using UMI-based sequencing. Alongside PBMC samples, the set of some 97 TCR-beta libraries contained longitudinal samples, technical triplicates, and paired CD4+ and CD8+ T-cell subsets that had been sorted. Each longitudinal HAM/TSP and healthy donor was sampled at 3 time-points spaced at about 3-40 month intervals. The cohort was made up of 65 to 75 subjects, consisting of 15 or so HAM/TSP patients, about 34 multiple sclerosis patients and around 20 healthy controls.

What the research found in general, with its limitations: TCR clonal expansion was highest in HAM/TSP patients and lowest in MS patients, with MS patients falling below even healthy controls. Across subjects, expanded clones never shared an identical CDR3 amino acid sequence, which suggests that the TCR-beta repertoires in every group were private.

Trimming at the junction amounts to 3 bases on V and 8 bases on J, and the germline ends lie 10 bases apart. For CDR1 and CDR2, the germline V gene (reference sequence) lists SEHNR and FQNEAQ. Taken from cysteine to phenylalanine, the CDR3 has 12 residues. Solely the CDR3 DNA is kept, with 36 bases framed from the first base. cDNA synthesis used template-switch 5'RACE with a primer carrying a 10-nucleotide random unique molecular identifier tagging each TCR transcript. Over 170 million TCR-beta sequences, covering 15-18 subjects, were produced in each sequencing run. The RNeasy kit was used to extract total RNA. Using the KAPA Real-time Library Amplification kit, TCR-beta VDJ regions were amplified with primers for the TCR constant region and the 5'RACE anchor. A first PCR added sample indexes and Illumina adaptors, after which a second PCR increased the library yield. The roughly 650 bp TCR product was size-selected on a 2% E-gel SizeSelection system after Ampure bead purification. Library quality was checked on a Bioanalyzer, concentration was measured with Qubit, and libraries were quantified with the Kapa Library Quantification kit before pooling. An Illumina HiSeq 2500 was used to sequence the libraries paired-end at 2 x 150 bp. To increase sequence diversity, about 24-32% phiX was spiked into each library pool. In the paper's pipeline: The UMI-based MiGEC pipeline processed quality-filtered reads and removed over 75% of raw TCR sequences during error correction. IMGT germline references were used for alignment of VDJ genes, and clonotypes were defined by a unique CDR3 amino acid sequence together with V-J genes. Clonal expansion, Shannon diversity and CDR3 relatedness were evaluated with VDJtools (CalcPairwiseDistances, ClusterSamples), while phylogenetic trees were built in CLCbio workbench. Using coefficient-of-variation modelling across technical triplicates, the study counted a clone as expanded if it had at least 8 unique UMIs. TCRdb reprocessed the public reads (quality trimming at Q25 with fastp, clone calling with MiXCR) and kept in-frame beta chains. Every CDR3 protein is listed once, alongside the most common genes and DNA of its rows. These V and J calls are TCRdb output, not the study's own analysis. Across this sample there are about 50,000 distinct CDR3 sequences, with about 8% seen only once. The leading ten clones occupy under 2.5% of the sample.

Sequences were obtained from PBMCs. The V gene is TRBV7-9 and the J gene is TRBJ1-2; the best D guess is TRBD1, with 5 bases matching. The source is a woman between 35 and 50 years old in good health. The CDR3: CASSLSDIGYTF. The DNA sequence is given as TGTGCCAGCAGCTTGTCGGACATCGGCTACACCTTC.